This TCR beta chain was sequenced in a study of cytomegalovirus exposure and HLA in healthy donors. Study overall: Around 180 million T cells yielded under 130 million unique TCR beta sequences in earlier analysis. The study's findings and limits: Immune exposure information comprised only CMV serostatus. After further analysis at a later stage, roughly 16,000 TCR beta sequences were associated with HLA alleles at 0.05 false discovery rate.

The CDR3 is 14 amino acids. V lost 3 bases and J lost 5; bases outside the gene matches: 3. CDR1 SEHNR and CDR2 FQNEAQ come from the germline V gene (reference sequence). Healthy bone marrow donors made up the donors. The PCR ran on 60 Vbeta and 13 Jbeta primers. The table came from immunoSEQ multiplex PCR; TCRdb's copy has only in-frame clones and leaves some out. The sample data list approximately 210,000 clones. Concerning this clone itself: Its antigen is not known.

What was sequenced was PBMCs. The TCR originated in a woman younger than 45 in good health and CMV-seropositive. V and J are TRBV7-9 and TRBJ2-7, with 11 bases lining up with TRBD1. The chain's CDR3 is CASSFGQGAHEQYF. The CDR3 nucleotides read TGTGCCAGCAGCTTCGGACAGGGGGCCCACGAGCAGTACTTC.